The 18 T cell receptor beta chains listed next were all sequenced from one sample in a study of PD-L1 blockade in urothelial cancer. The repertoire was sequenced with immunoSEQ multiplex PCR; TCRdb's copy has only in-frame clones and lacks some. This sample has some 100,000 clones, with 90% to 95% found just once. The material was PBMCs, obtained around atezolizumab (anti-PD-L1) treatment. All receptors derive from a woman aged 80 or older with urothelial cancer.

This clone appeared once. The V and J genes are TRBV27 and TRBJ2-3; TRBD2 might be the D (6 bases). Trimming pared 5 bases from V and 5 bases from J, leaving 20 bases between. The CDR3 has 16 amino acids. The germline gives CDR1 MNHEY, CDR2 SMNVEV (reference sequence). The CDR3 bases are TGTGCCAGCAGTACCTTTTCGGGAGCCAGTCTAGATACGCAGTATTTT. Its translation is CASSTFSGASLDTQYF.

This chain connects TRBV28 to TRBJ2-5; the D is unclear. This CDR3 spans 11 amino acids. The germline V gene has CDR1 MDHEN and CDR2 SYDVKM. The V end was cut by 5 bases, the J end by 2 bases, with 3 bases between. The CDR3 spells CASSLQETQYF. CDR3 coding DNA: TGTGCCAGCAGTCTTCAAGAGACCCAGTACTTC.

This chain links TRBV9 with TRBJ1-1; 8 nucleotides match TRBD1. The junction had 8 bases not matched to a gene; V was cut back by 3 bases and J by 4 bases. The CDR3 covers 15 residues. CDR1 is SGDLS, CDR2 YYNGEE, per germline. The DNA of the CDR3 is TGTGCCAGCAGCGCTGGGGACAGGAGATCCACTGAAGCTTTCTTT. Residues: CASSAGDRRSTEAFF.

On this clone: This sample includes further DNA sequences coding for the same CDR3. V and J are TRBV5-1 and TRBJ1-3; D is unclear. CDR1 is SGHRS, CDR2 YFSETQ, per germline. This CDR3 region has 13 residues. V was clipped by 0 bases and J by 4 bases, with 5 bases between them. CDR3: CASSLDRGNTIYF. CDR3 nucleotides: TGCGCCAGCAGCTTGGACCGGGGAAACACCATATATTTT.

J is TRBJ2-3 and V is TRBV19; the D gene is possibly TRBD2 (6 bases). In germline, CDR1 is LNHDA, CDR2 SQIVND (reference sequence). V shed 5 bases and J shed 0 bases, with 18 bases lying between them. The CDR3 has 17 amino acids. The CDR3 region is CASSGVAEPLSTDTQYF. The DNA of the CDR3 is TGTGCCAGTAGTGGGGTAGCGGAGCCACTCAGCACAGATACGCAGTATTTT.

The chain couples TRBV6-4 to TRBJ1-1, with TRBD1 identical over 7 bases. The CDR3 consists of 15 residues. Germline V lookup: CDR1 MRHNA, CDR2 SNTAGT. V lost 5 bases, J lost 1 base, and 7 bases stayed unmatched. The CDR3 DNA follows: TGTGCCAGCAGTCCTACGGGACAGCCGAACACTGAAGCTTTCTTT. Its translation: CASSPTGQPNTEAFF.

V usage is TRBV9 and J usage is TRBJ2-1, with D possibly being TRBD2 (6 bases). The length of the CDR3 is 13 residues. V was clipped by 0 bases and J by 7 bases, with 8 bases between them. CDR1 and CDR2 (germline): SGDLS, YYNGEE. CDR3 sequence reads: CASSVGAGNEQFF. The CDR3 DNA is TGTGCCAGCAGCGTAGGGGCGGGGAATGAGCAGTTCTTC.

The chain recombines TRBV4-2 with TRBJ1-4; weak D call: TRBD1 (6 bases). Per germline, CDR1 LGHNA and CDR2 YNFKEQ. CDR3 length equals 14 residues. The ends were cut back, 6 bases at V and 3 bases at J, with 11 bases in the middle. This CDR3 reads CASSGGPANEKLFF. The CDR3 DNA reads TGTGCCAGCAGTGGGGGCCCAGCTAATGAAAAACTGTTTTTT.

This clone was detected only once. This sequence joins TRBV19 and TRBJ1-5, with TRBD1 as a possible D gene (5 bases). This CDR3 region has 16 residues. From germline, CDR1 is LNHDA and CDR2 SQIVND (reference sequence). V dropped 3 bases and J dropped 1 base, with 13 bases sitting between them. CDR3 region: CASSMGRTTSNQPQHF. In nucleotides, the CDR3 is TGTGCCAGTAGTATGGGTCGGACAACAAGCAATCAGCCCCAGCATTTT. Full variable domain (rest looked up from reference TRBV19 and TRBJ1-5): DGGITQSPKYLFRKEGQNVTLSCEQNLNHDAMYWYRQDPGQGLRLIYYSQIVNDFQKGDIAEGYSVSREKKESFPLTVTSAQKNPTAFYLCASSMGRTTSNQPQHFGDGTRLSIL.

This chain uses TRBV2 with TRBJ2-7; no clear D gene. The CDR3 covers 12 residues. Germline V lookup: CDR1 SNHLY, CDR2 FYNNEI. V lost 1 base and J 3 bases, leaving 4 bases between the germline ends. The CDR3 coding sequence is TGTGCCAGCAGTGAAGACAACTACGAGCAGTACTTC. Amino acid sequence: CASSEDNYEQYF. Using reference TRBV2 and TRBJ2-7 for the parts outside the CDR3, the full variable domain is EPEVTQTPSHQVTQMGQEVILRCVPISNHLYFYWYRQILGQKVEFLVSFYNNEISEKSEIFDDQFSVERPDGSNFTLKIRSTKLEDSAMYFCASSEDNYEQYFGPGTRLTVT.

The chain combines TRBV18 with TRBJ1-3; possible D gene TRBD1, 5 bases. This CDR3 region has 17 residues. Trimming took off 3 bases at V and 1 base at J, with 16 bases between the two ends. Germline-derived CDR1 and CDR2 are KGHSH and LQKENI. This CDR3 is CASSPLTPGGSGNTIYF. DNA for the CDR3: TGTGCCAGCTCACCCTTAACCCCTGGGGGGTCTGGAAACACCATATATTTT.

J is TRBJ2-3 and V is TRBV28, with 8 bases matching TRBD2. After removal of 7 bases from V and 1 base from J, the junction contained 4 bases not matched to a gene. The CDR3 consists of 14 residues. The V gene's germline CDR1 is MDHEN and CDR2 SYDVKM. The CDR3 DNA is TGTGCCAGCAACGGGAGGGGCCGCACAGATACGCAGTATTTT. Amino acid sequence: CASNGRGRTDTQYF.

This chain links TRBV19 with TRBJ1-1; unclear D gene. Per germline, CDR1 LNHDA and CDR2 SQIVND (reference sequence). Trimming pared 7 bases from V and 4 bases from J, leaving 13 bases between. This CDR3 has 13 amino acids. In nucleotides, the CDR3 is TGTGCCAGTACCTTGCGGGATGCCACTGAAGCTTTCTTT. As protein: CASTLRDATEAFF.

J is TRBJ1-1 and V is TRBV27, with 9 bases matching TRBD1. Germline values: CDR1 MNHEY, CDR2 SMNVEV (reference sequence). The V segment lost 0 bases and the J segment 5 bases; nucleotides outside the gene matches: 10. The CDR3 covers 17 residues. Here the CDR3 reads CASSLSIYRDRATEAFF. CDR3 sequence (DNA): TGTGCCAGCAGTTTATCGATATATAGGGACAGGGCGACTGAAGCTTTCTTT.

The chain joins TRBV18 to TRBJ1-4; D call uncertain. Germline CDR1 and CDR2: KGHSH and LQKENI. V was clipped by 6 bases and J by 8 bases, with 7 bases between them. This CDR3 contains 11 residues. The CDR3, as DNA: TGTGCCAGCTCCGGGGAAGAAAAACTGTTTTTT. Amino acid sequence: CASSGEEKLFF. Supplemented by reference TRBV18 and TRBJ1-4, the full variable domain reads NAGVMQNPRHLVRRRGQEARLRCSPMKGHSHVYWYRQLPEEGLKFMVYLQKENIIDESGMPKERFSAEFPKEGPSILRIQQVVRGDSAAYFCASSGEEKLFFGSGTQLSVL.

The V call is TRBV5-5, the J call TRBJ2-3, with TRBD2 identical over 7 bases. V lost 6 bases, J lost 4 bases, and 14 bases stayed unmatched. This CDR3 is 16 amino acids long. Germline V gene sequence: CDR1 SGHKS, CDR2 YYEKEE (reference sequence). CDR3 residues: CASIPFIGGRSDTQYF. CDR3 DNA: TGTGCCAGCATCCCATTCATTGGCGGGAGATCAGATACGCAGTATTTT.

V usage is TRBV5-6 and J usage is TRBJ2-3, with 11 bases that match TRBD2. Looked up from germline, CDR1 is SGHDT and CDR2 is YYEEEE. Trimming took 2 bases from V and 2 from J; bases not matched to a gene: 10. The length of the CDR3 is 18 residues. The DNA for the CDR3 is TGTGCCAGCAGCTTTCTTAGCGGGGGGGCCCACTTCACAGATACGCAGTATTTT. The encoded protein is CASSFLSGGAHFTDTQYF.

This chain joins TRBV5-1 and TRBJ1-5, with TRBD1 as a possible D gene (6 bases). The CDR3 runs 15 residues. The V gene lost 4 bases and the J gene lost 6 bases, with 17 bases spanning the gap. CDR1 is SGHRS, CDR2 YFSETQ, per germline. CDR3 bases: TGCGCCAGCAGCCCACAGGGTCTTGACGGTCAGCCCCAGCATTTT. Translating it yields CASSPQGLDGQPQHF. Looking up the rest from reference TRBV5-1 and TRBJ1-5 gives the full variable domain: KAGVTQTPRYLIKTRGQQVTLSCSPISGHRSVSWYQQTPGQGLQFLFEYFSETQRNKGNFPGRFSGRQFSNSRSEMNVSTLELGDSALYLCASSPQGLDGQPQHFGDGTRLSIL.